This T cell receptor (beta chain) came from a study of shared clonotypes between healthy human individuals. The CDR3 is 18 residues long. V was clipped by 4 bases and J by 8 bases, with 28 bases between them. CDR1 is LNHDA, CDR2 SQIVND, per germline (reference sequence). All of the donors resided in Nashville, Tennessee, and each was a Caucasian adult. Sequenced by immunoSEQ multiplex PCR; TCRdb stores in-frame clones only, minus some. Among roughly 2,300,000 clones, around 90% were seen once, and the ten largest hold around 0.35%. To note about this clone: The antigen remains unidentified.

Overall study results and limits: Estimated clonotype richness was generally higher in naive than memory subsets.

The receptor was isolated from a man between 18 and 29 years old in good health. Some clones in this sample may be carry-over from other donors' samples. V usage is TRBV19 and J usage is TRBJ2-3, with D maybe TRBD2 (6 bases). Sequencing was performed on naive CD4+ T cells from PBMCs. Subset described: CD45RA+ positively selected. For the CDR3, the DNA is TGTGCCAGTAGTACCACAGACCTTTGGGGGGTCTTAACATTTACGCAGTATTTT. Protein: CASSTTDLWGVLTFTQYF.